Shown below are 11 T cell receptor beta chains from a single sample sequenced in a study. TCRdb re-called the 5' RACE reads with MiXCR, one entry per CDR3 protein. This sample carries 45,000 to 55,000 distinct CDR3 sequences, approximately 24% of them seen once, and the ten largest clones take more than 3%. The sample comprised tumor-infiltrating naive CD4+ T cells sorted from the breast tumor. This sample's subset: naive CD4+ T cells, CD4+CD45RA+CD25-. The receptors come from a female donor with breast cancer.

This clonotype is classed as medium-sized (0.01 to 0.1%). This chain uses TRBV9 with TRBJ2-1; 10 nucleotides match TRBD2. Germline lookup yields CDR1 SGDLS and CDR2 YYNGEE. This CDR3 comprises 16 residues. V gave up 2 bases and J gave up 5 bases; unmatched junction bases: 7. The CDR3 DNA reads TGTGCCAGCAGCGTTTCTAGCGGGAGCGCCAACAATGAGCAGTTCTTC. It yields the protein CASSVSSGSANNEQFF.

This clonotype has a single count. Just one base apart from a much larger clone, this may be a read error. The conserved final phenylalanine or tryptophan is absent from the CDR3, which likely points to a read error. This rearrangement joins TRBV20-1 to TRBJ2-1; 10 bases agree with TRBD2. The V gene end was trimmed by 2 bases and the J gene end by 10 bases; junction bases not matched to a gene: 2. The CDR3 is 12 amino acids. Germline-derived CDR1 and CDR2 are DFQATT and SNEGSKA (reference sequence). The CDR3 loop reads CSARPGLAEQFL. The CDR3 DNA reads TGCAGTGCTAGACCGGGACTAGCGGAGCAGTTCCTC.

V is TRBV5-1 and J is TRBJ2-7; TRBD1 matches 8 bases. This CDR3 comprises 14 residues. The ends lost 0 bases at V and 2 bases at J; junction bases unmatched: 1. CDR1 and CDR2 (germline): SGHRS, YFSETQ. The CDR3 sequence is CASSLGTGTYEQYF. CDR3 sequence (DNA): TGCGCCAGCAGCTTGGGGACAGGGACCTACGAGCAGTACTTC.

This chain connects TRBV4-2 to TRBJ2-1, with D maybe TRBD2 (5 bases). This CDR3 is built from 13 residues. Germline loops: CDR1 LGHNA, CDR2 YNFKEQ. Trimming removed 0 bases from V and 14 bases from J, with 14 bases in between. The CDR3 reads CASSQERLAYKFF. In DNA form, the CDR3 reads TGTGCCAGCAGCCAAGAACGGTTAGCGTATAAGTTCTTC.

The V call is TRBV10-2, the J call TRBJ1-1; D remains ambiguous. From germline, CDR1 is WSHSY and CDR2 SAAADI. The CDR3 length is 13 residues. Trimming pared 10 bases from V and 2 bases from J, leaving 14 bases between. CDR3 amino acids: CATANRGNTEAFF. CDR3 coding DNA: TGCGCCACCGCAAACCGGGGTAACACTGAAGCTTTCTTT.

The V call is TRBV10-3, the J call TRBJ1-1; TRBD1 matches at 10 bases. This CDR3 has 14 residues. V dropped 5 bases and J dropped 3; count of bases not matched to a gene: 3. The V gene's germline CDR1 is ENHRY and CDR2 SYGVKD. CDR3 in DNA: TGTGCCATCAGTACCGGGACAGGGGACACTGAAGCTTTCTTT. It translates to CAISTGTGDTEAFF.

This clonotype was seen more than once but under ten times. The chain carries TRBV18 and TRBJ1-1; tentatively, D is TRBD1 (5 bases). Looked up from germline, CDR1 is KGHSH and CDR2 is LQKENI. Trimming pared 3 bases from V and 4 bases from J, leaving 18 bases between. The CDR3 has 16 amino acids. The CDR3: CASSPIKGISFTEAFF. CDR3 nucleotides: TGTGCCAGCTCACCGATTAAGGGGATAAGTTTCACTGAAGCTTTCTTT.

The chain carries TRBV10-3 and TRBJ1-2; TRBD1 matches 10 bases. The germline CDR1 and CDR2 sequences are ENHRY and SYGVKD. V lost 3 bases to trimming and J lost 8 bases; unmatched junction nucleotides: 9. The length of the CDR3 is 15 residues. CDR3: CAISDPGQGIGGYTF. For the CDR3, the DNA is TGTGCCATCAGTGATCCGGGACAGGGGATTGGGGGCTACACCTTC.

V and J are TRBV7-2 and TRBJ2-7; 8 bases align to TRBD2. This CDR3 contains 15 residues. Germline loops: CDR1 SGHTA, CDR2 FQGNSA. Trimming removed 1 base from V and 2 bases from J; junction bases left unmatched: 4. The CDR3 loop reads CASSLEHSGAYEQYF. DNA for the CDR3: TGTGCCAGCAGCTTAGAGCATAGCGGGGCCTACGAGCAGTACTTC.

The CDR3 coding sequence is TGCGCCAGCAGCCAAGAAGGAACAGGGAACACAGATACGCAGTATTTT. Translation gives CASSQEGTGNTDTQYF. The V gene is TRBV4-1, the J gene TRBJ2-3, with a weak D call TRBD1 (6 bases). Germline V gene sequence: CDR1 MGHRA, CDR2 YSYEKL. V lost 0 bases, J lost 2 bases, and 12 bases lay in between. The CDR3 consists of 16 residues.

The V and J genes are TRBV9 and TRBJ2-5; possible D gene TRBD1, 5 bases. Between the trimmed V and J ends, which lost 0 bases and 3 bases, there was a span of 15 bases. The germline V gene encodes CDR1 SGDLS and CDR2 YYNGEE. This CDR3 contains 16 residues. CDR3 DNA: TGTGCCAGCAGCGTAGGCTTAAGCGAAGGGGAAGAGACCCAGTACTTC. This translates into CASSVGLSEGEETQYF.